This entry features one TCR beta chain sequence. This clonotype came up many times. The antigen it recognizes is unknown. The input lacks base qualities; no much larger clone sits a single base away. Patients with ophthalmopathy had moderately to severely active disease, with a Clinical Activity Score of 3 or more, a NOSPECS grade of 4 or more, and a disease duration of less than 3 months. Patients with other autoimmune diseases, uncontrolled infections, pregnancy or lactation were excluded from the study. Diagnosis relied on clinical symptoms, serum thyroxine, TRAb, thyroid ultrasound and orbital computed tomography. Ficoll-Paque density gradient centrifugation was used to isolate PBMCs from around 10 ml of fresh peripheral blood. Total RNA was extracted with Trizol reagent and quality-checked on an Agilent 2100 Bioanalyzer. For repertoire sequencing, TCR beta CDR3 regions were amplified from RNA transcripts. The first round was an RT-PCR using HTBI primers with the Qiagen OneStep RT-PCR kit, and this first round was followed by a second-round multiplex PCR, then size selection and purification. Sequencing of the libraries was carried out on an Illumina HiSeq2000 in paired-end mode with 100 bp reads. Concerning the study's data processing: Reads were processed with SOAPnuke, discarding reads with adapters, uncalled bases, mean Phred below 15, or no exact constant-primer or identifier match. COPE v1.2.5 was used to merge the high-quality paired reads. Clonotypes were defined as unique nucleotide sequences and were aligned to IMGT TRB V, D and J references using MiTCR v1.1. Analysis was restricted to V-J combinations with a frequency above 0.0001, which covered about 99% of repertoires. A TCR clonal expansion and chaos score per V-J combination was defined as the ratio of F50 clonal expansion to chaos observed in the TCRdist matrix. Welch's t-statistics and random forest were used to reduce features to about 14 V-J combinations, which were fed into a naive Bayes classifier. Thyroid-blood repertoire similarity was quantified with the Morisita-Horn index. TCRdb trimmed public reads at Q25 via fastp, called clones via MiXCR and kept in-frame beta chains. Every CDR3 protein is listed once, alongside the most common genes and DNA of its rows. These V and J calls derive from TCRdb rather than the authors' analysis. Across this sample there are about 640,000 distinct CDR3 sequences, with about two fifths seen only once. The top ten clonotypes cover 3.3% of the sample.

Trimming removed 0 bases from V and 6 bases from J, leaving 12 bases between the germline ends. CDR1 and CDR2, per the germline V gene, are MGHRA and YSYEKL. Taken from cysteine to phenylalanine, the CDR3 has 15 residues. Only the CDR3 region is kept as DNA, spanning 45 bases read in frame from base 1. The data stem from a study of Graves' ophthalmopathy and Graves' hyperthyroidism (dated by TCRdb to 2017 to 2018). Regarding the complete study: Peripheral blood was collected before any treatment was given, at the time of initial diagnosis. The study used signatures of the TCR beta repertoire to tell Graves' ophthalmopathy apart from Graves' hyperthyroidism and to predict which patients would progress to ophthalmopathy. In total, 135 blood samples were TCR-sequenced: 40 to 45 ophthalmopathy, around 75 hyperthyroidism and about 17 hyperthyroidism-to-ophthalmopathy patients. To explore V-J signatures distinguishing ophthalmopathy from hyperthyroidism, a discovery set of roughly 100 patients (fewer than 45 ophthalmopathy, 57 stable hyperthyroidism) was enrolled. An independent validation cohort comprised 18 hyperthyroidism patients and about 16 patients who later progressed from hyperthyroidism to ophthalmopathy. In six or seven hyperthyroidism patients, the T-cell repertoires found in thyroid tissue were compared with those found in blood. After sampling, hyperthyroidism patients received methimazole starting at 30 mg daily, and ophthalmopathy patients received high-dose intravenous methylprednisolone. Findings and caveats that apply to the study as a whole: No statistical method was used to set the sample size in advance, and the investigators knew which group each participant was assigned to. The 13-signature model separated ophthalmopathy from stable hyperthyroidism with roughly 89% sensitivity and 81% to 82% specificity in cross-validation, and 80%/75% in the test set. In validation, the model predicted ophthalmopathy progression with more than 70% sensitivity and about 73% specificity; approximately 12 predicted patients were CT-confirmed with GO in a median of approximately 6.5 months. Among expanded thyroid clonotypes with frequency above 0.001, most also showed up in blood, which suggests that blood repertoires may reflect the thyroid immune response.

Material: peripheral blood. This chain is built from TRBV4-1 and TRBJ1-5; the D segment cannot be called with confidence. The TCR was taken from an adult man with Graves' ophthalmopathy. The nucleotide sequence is TGCGCCAGCAGCCAAGAATCACAGAGGGTTCAGCCCCAGCATTTT. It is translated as CASSQESQRVQPQHF.